These 8 T cell receptor beta chains were sequenced from one sample in a study of early T cells in non-severe SARS-CoV-2 infection. From the 5' RACE reads, TCRdb called clonotypes with MiXCR, one entry per CDR3 protein. The table shows 55,000 to 80,000 distinct CDR3 sequences, with approximately 10% occurring only once. The sample was whole blood. The receptors derive from an adult who was a healthcare worker with PCR-confirmed SARS-CoV-2 infection or an uninfected control (not recorded which).

In this sample, this clonotype turned up many times. The chain recombines TRBV5-4 with TRBJ2-7, with a possible D match to TRBD2 (5 bases). This CDR3 region has 13 residues. Germline CDR1 SGHNT, CDR2 YYREEE (reference sequence). The ends were cut back, 0 bases at V and 5 bases at J, with 9 bases in the middle. CDR3: CASSLVAGDEQYF. CDR3 DNA: TGTGCCAGCAGCTTGGTGGCCGGGGACGAGCAGTACTTC.

There are a few counts of this clonotype. The chain combines TRBV29-1 with TRBJ1-1; a possible D gene is TRBD1 (5 bases). Germline V CDR1 and CDR2: SQVTM, ANQGSEA. The CDR3 contains 9 residues. CDR3 bases: TGCCACGGGGCCACTGAAGCTTTCTTT. Its translation: CHGATEAFF. The variable domain in full, completed from reference TRBV29-1 and TRBJ1-1, reads SAVISQKPSRDICQRGTSLTIQCQVDSQVTMMFWYRQQPGQSLTLIATANQGSEATYESGFVIDKFPISRPNLTFSTLTVSNMSPEDSSIYLCHGATEAFFGQGTRLTVV.

V usage is TRBV4-1 and J usage is TRBJ1-2, with D possibly TRBD1 on 5 matching bases. V dropped 1 base and J dropped 0 bases, with 12 bases sitting between them. This CDR3 has 16 amino acids. The germline gives CDR1 MGHRA, CDR2 YSYEKL. CDR3 nucleotide sequence: TGCGCCAGCAGCCAAGGTACAGGTTTGGCTAACTATGGCTACACCTTC. This gives the protein CASSQGTGLANYGYTF.

The sample holds a few counts of this clonotype. J is TRBJ2-6 and V is TRBV28; unclear D gene. The V end was cut by 9 bases, the J end by 0 bases, with 12 bases between. CDR1 and CDR2 (germline): MDHEN, SYDVKM. The CDR3 is 15 residues long. The CDR3 here is CASIKDLSGANVLTF. Written as DNA, the CDR3 is TGTGCCAGTATCAAGGATCTCTCTGGGGCCAACGTCCTGACTTTC.

The V gene is TRBV12-3 or TRBV12-4, the J gene TRBJ1-4; 8 nucleotides match TRBD1. J gave up 7 bases and V 3 bases, and 4 bases lay outside the gene matches. The CDR3 runs 14 residues. The CDR3 nucleotides are TGTGCCAGCAGTTTGGCCGACAGGGGTGAAAAACTGTTTTTT. Its protein product is CASSLADRGEKLFF.

This clonotype was recorded a few times. CDR3: CASSFGFGSYEQYF. As DNA, the CDR3 is TGCGCCAGCAGCTTTGGCTTTGGATCCTACGAGCAGTACTTC. The V gene is TRBV5-1, the J gene TRBJ2-7; D call uncertain. Trimming left V 2 bases short and J 1 base short, with 10 bases between. The V gene's germline CDR1 is SGHRS and CDR2 YFSETQ. This CDR3 is built from 14 residues.

The sample holds a few counts of this clonotype. The rearrangement links TRBV27 to TRBJ2-7, with 7 bases that match TRBD1. With V trimmed by 8 bases and J by 0 bases, 7 bases remained unmatched. The CDR3 extends over 14 amino acids. Germline CDR1 and CDR2: MNHEY and SMNVEV (reference sequence). CDR3 residues: CASGPSGGSYEQYF. In DNA, the CDR3 is TGTGCCAGCGGACCTTCAGGGGGCTCCTACGAGCAGTACTTC.

The rearrangement uses TRBV4-1 and TRBJ2-2, with 11 bases identical to TRBD1. Germline-derived CDR1 and CDR2 are MGHRA and YSYEKL. This CDR3 has 17 residues. J was trimmed by 3 bases and V by 1 base; bases with no gene match: 4. The CDR3 DNA reads TGCGCCAGCAGCCAAGGCGGGACAGGGGGTTACACCGGGGAGCTGTTTTTT. As protein: CASSQGGTGGYTGELFF.